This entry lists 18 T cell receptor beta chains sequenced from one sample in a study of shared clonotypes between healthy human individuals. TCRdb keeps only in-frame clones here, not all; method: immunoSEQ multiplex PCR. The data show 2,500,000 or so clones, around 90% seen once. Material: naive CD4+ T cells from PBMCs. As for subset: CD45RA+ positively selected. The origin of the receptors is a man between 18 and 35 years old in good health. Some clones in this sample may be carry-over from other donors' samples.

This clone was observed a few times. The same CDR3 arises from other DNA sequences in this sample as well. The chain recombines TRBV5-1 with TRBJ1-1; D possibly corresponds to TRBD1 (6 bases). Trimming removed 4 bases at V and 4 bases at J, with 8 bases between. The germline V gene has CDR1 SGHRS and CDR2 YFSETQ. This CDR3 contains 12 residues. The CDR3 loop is CASSEQGTEAFF. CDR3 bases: TGCGCCAGCAGCGAACAGGGCACTGAAGCTTTCTTT.

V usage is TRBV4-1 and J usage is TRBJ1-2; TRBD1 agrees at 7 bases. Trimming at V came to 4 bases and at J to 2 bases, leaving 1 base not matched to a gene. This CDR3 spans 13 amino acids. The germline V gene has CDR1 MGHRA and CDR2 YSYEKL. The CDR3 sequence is CASSPTGNYGYTF. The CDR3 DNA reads TGCGCCAGCAGCCCGACAGGGAACTATGGCTACACCTTC.

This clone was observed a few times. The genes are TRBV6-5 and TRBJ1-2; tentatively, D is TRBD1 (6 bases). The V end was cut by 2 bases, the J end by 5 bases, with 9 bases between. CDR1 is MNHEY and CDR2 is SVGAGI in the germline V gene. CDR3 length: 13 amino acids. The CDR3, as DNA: TGTGCCAGCAGTTACGGGGGCCTTTATGGCTACACCTTC. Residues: CASSYGGLYGYTF.

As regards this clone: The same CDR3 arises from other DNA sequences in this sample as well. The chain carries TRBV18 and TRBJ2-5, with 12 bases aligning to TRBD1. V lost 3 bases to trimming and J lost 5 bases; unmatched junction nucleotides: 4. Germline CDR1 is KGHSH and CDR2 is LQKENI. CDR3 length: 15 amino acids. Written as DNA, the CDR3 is TGTGCCAGCTCACCGGGGACAGGGGGCTCGGAGACCCAGTACTTC. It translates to CASSPGTGGSETQYF. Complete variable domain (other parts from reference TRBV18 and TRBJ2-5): NAGVMQNPRHLVRRRGQEARLRCSPMKGHSHVYWYRQLPEEGLKFMVYLQKENIIDESGMPKERFSAEFPKEGPSILRIQQVVRGDSAAYFCASSPGTGGSETQYFGPGTRLLVL.

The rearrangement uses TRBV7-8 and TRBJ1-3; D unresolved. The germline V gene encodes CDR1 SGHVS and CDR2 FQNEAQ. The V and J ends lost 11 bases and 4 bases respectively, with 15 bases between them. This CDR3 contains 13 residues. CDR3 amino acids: CASGGQRGNTIYF. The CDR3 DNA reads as TGTGCCTCGGGCGGTCAGAGGGGAAACACCATATATTTT.

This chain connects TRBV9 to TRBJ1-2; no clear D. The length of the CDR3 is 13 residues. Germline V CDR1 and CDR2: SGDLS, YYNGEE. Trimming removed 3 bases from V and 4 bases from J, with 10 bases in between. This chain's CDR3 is CASSASHGYGYTF. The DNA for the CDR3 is TGTGCCAGCAGCGCCAGCCATGGCTATGGCTACACCTTC.

The CDR3 DNA reads as TGTGCCAGCTCAACAGGGATCGATGAAAAACTGTTTTTT. Translation gives CASSTGIDEKLFF. The chain couples TRBV18 to TRBJ1-4; tentatively, D is TRBD1 (6 bases). Germline values: CDR1 KGHSH, CDR2 LQKENI. This CDR3 has 13 amino acids. Trimming left V 5 bases short and J 6 bases short, with 10 bases between.

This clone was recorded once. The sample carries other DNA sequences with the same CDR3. CDR3 protein: CASSLGRGQETQYF. The CDR3 DNA is TGTGCCAGCAGCTTAGGCAGGGGCCAAGAGACCCAGTACTTC. J is TRBJ2-5 and V is TRBV7-3; the D gene is possibly TRBD1 (6 bases). The germline CDR1 and CDR2 sequences are SGHTA and FQGTGA. The CDR3 sequence is 14 residues long. V was trimmed by 2 bases and J by 1 base, leaving 8 bases between them.

The DNA of the CDR3 is TGTGCCAGCAGCTTATTGGGGGTAGCTAGCAATCAGCCCCAGCATTTT. Protein sequence: CASSLLGVASNQPQHF. The rearrangement uses TRBV7-8 and TRBJ1-5; a weak D match, TRBD1 (5 bases). V dropped 2 bases and J dropped 0 bases, with 11 bases sitting between them. The CDR3 runs to 16 residues. CDR1 is SGHVS, CDR2 FQNEAQ, per germline.

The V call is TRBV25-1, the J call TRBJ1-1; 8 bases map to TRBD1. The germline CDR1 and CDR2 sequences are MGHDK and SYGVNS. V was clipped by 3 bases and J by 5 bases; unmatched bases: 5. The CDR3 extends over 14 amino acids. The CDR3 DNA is TGTGCCAGCAGTGAGGGGACAGGAGGTACTGAAGCTTTCTTT. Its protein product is CASSEGTGGTEAFF.

This CDR3 is CASSQPWDTGYYGYTF. The CDR3 DNA sequence: TGTGCCAGCAGCCAGCCCTGGGACACTGGCTACTATGGCTACACCTTC. This rearrangement joins TRBV14 to TRBJ1-2; maybe TRBD1 (6 bases). The V gene's germline CDR1 is SGHDN and CDR2 FVKESK. V was shortened by 3 bases and J by 3 bases, with 17 bases between the two germline ends. CDR3 size: 16 residues.

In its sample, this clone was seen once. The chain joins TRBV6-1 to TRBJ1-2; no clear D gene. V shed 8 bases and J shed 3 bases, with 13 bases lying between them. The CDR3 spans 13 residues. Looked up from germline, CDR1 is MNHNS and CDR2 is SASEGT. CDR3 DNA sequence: TGTGCCAGCCGCAAGGAGACGGACTATGGCTACACCTTC. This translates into CASRKETDYGYTF.

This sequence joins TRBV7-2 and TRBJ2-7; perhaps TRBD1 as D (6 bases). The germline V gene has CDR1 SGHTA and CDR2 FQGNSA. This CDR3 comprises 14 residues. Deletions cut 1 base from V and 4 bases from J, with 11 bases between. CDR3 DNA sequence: TGTGCCAGCAGCTTAGAGGGGGTTTGGTACGAGCAGTACTTC. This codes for CASSLEGVWYEQYF.

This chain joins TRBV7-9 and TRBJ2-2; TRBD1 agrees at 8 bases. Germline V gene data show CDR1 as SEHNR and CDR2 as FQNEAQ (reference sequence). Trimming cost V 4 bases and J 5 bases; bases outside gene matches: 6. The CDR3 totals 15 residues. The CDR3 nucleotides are TGTGCCAGCAGCTCAGGGACAGGACCTACCGGGGAGCTGTTTTTT. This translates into CASSSGTGPTGELFF.

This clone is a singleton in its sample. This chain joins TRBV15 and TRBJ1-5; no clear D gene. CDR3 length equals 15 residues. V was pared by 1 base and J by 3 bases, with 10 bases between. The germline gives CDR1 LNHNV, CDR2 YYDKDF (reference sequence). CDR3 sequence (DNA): TGTGCCACCAGCAGAGGGCAGGTCTCCAATCAGCCCCAGCATTTT. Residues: CATSRGQVSNQPQHF.

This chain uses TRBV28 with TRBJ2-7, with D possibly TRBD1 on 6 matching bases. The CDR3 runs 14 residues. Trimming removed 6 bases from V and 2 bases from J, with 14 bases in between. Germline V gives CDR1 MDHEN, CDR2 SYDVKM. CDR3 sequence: CASRSDSSTYEQYF. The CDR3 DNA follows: TGTGCCAGCAGGTCGGACAGCTCAACCTACGAGCAGTACTTC. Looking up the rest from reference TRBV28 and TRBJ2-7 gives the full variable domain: DVKVTQSSRYLVKRTGEKVFLECVQDMDHENMFWYRQDPGLGLRLIYFSYDVKMKEKGDIPEGYSVSREKKERFSLILESASTNQTSMYLCASRSDSSTYEQYFGPGTRLTVT.

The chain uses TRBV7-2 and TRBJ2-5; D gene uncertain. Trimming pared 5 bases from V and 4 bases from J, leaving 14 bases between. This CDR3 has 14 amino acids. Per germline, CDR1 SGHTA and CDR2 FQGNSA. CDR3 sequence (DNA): TGTGCCAGCAGCCTAGAGTTGCATGTAGAGACCCAGTACTTC. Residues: CASSLELHVETQYF.

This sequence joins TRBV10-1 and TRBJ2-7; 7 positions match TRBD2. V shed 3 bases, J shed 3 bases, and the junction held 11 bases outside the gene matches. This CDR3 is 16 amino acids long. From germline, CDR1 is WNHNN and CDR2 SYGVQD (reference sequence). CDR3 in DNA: TGCGCCAGCAGTGAAGGCGGGAGTGGGGCCGGCTACGAGCAGTACTTC. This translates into CASSEGGSGAGYEQYF.